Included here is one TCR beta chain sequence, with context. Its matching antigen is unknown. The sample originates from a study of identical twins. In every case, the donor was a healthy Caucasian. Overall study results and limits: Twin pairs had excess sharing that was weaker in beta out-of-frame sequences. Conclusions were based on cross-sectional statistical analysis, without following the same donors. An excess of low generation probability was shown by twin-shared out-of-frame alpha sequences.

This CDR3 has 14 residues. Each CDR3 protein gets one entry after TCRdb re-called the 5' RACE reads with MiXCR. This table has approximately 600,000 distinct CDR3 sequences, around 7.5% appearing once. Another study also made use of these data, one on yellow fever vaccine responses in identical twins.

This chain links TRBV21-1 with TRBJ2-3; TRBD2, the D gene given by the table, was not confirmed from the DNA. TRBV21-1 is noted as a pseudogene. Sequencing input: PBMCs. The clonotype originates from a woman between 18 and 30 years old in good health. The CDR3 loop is CASSRALGGYTQYF. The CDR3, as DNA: TGTGCCAGCAGCAGAGCCCTGGGAGGTTATACGCAGTATTTT.